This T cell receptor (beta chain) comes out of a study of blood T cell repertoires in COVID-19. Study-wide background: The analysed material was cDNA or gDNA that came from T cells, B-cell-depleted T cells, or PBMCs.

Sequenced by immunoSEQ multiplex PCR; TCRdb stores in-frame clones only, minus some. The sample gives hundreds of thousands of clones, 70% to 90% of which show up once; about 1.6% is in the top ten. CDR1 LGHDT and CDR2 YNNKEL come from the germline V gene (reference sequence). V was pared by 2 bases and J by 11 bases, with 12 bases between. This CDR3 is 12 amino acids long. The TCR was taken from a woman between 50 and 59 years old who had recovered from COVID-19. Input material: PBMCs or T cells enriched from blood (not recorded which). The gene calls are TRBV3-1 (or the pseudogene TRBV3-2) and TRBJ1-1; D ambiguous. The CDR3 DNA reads TGTGCCAGCAGCCAACCCGCTTTCGGGGCTTTCTTT. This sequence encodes CASSQPAFGAFF.